These 21 T cell receptor beta chains share one sample of origin, sequenced in a study of T cells after posttransplantation cyclophosphamide. TCRdb's table, derived via immunoSEQ multiplex PCR, lists solely in-frame clones and lacks some. The sample includes more than 50,000 clones, about 86% of them seen just once. Material: PBMCs. Every receptor here comes from a man younger than 45 with a blood cancer, CMV-positive, and with a related stem cell donor.

The gene calls are TRBV5-5 and TRBJ1-4, with D unresolved. V dropped 0 bases and J dropped 5 bases, with 11 bases sitting between them. The germline gives CDR1 SGHKS, CDR2 YYEKEE (reference sequence). The CDR3 length is 15 residues. The CDR3 nucleotides are TGTGCCAGCAGCTTGGCGCGGGTATTCAATGAAAAACTGTTTTTT. This sequence encodes CASSLARVFNEKLFF.

The sample holds one count of this clone. The chain has TRBV19 and TRBJ2-7; the D gene is possibly TRBD2 (5 bases). Germline loops: CDR1 LNHDA, CDR2 SQIVND (reference sequence). Deletions cut 3 bases from V and 1 base from J, with 13 bases between. The CDR3 extends over 15 amino acids. The CDR3 spells CASSILYQRSYEQYF. The CDR3 nucleotides are TGTGCCAGTAGTATCCTCTACCAGCGGTCCTACGAGCAGTACTTC.

The rearrangement links TRBV10-2 to TRBJ2-7; 8 bases fit TRBD2. The junction had 10 bases not matched to a gene; V was cut back by 6 bases and J by 3 bases. Per germline, CDR1 WSHSY and CDR2 SAAADI. This CDR3 spans 15 amino acids. The DNA for the CDR3 is TGCGCCAGCAGGGACCTAGCGGGCGGAGACTACGAGCAGTACTTC. Amino acid sequence: CASRDLAGGDYEQYF.

This clone was seen a single time. The CDR3 DNA sequence: TGTGCCTCCCAAGGTAGCGGGATTATGAGAGATACGCAGTATTTT. It codes for CASQGSGIMRDTQYF. This chain links TRBV6-1 with TRBJ2-3; TRBD2 matches 8 bases. There are 15 residues in the CDR3. With 11 bases clipped from V and 5 bases from J, the junction kept 15 bases outside the gene matches. Germline V CDR1 and CDR2: MNHNS, SASEGT.

This rearrangement joins TRBV29-1 to TRBJ2-7; 7 bases agree with TRBD1. Germline-derived CDR1 and CDR2 are SQVTM and ANQGSEA. There are 12 residues in the CDR3. V lost 5 bases and J lost 4; bases outside the gene matches: 5. CDR3 DNA sequence: TGCAGCGTTTTACGGGACAGTTACGAGCAGTACTTC. Amino acid sequence: CSVLRDSYEQYF.

This clone turned up a few times. This sequence joins TRBV19 and TRBJ2-3; 10 nucleotides match TRBD2. Germline values: CDR1 LNHDA, CDR2 SQIVND (reference sequence). V lost 9 bases to trimming and J lost 4 bases; unmatched junction nucleotides: 10. The CDR3 consists of 15 residues. The CDR3 DNA is TGTGCCAGCGGGCCTTTAGCGGGAGGCGCAGATACGCAGTATTTT. Amino acids: CASGPLAGGADTQYF.

The chain couples TRBV19 to TRBJ1-2; 7 bases are a match to TRBD1. Germline V gives CDR1 LNHDA, CDR2 SQIVND (reference sequence). Trimming at V came to 4 bases and at J to 8 bases, leaving 4 bases not matched to a gene. The CDR3 contains 12 residues. The CDR3 region has the DNA TGTGCCAGTAGTAGGGACAGAGGAGGCTACACCTTC. It encodes CASSRDRGGYTF. The entire variable domain, with the rest obtained from reference TRBV19 and TRBJ1-2, is as follows: DGGITQSPKYLFRKEGQNVTLSCEQNLNHDAMYWYRQDPGQGLRLIYYSQIVNDFQKGDIAEGYSVSREKKESFPLTVTSAQKNPTAFYLCASSRDRGGYTFGSGTRLTVV.

The chain is built from TRBV7-2 and TRBJ2-7; 8 nucleotides line up with TRBD2. Per germline, CDR1 SGHTA and CDR2 FQGNSA. V lost 5 bases to trimming and J lost 4 bases; unmatched junction nucleotides: 10. This CDR3 spans 15 amino acids. The CDR3 region is CASSQTSGFLYEQYF. The CDR3 nucleotides read TGTGCCAGCAGCCAAACTAGCGGATTTCTGTACGAGCAGTACTTC.

This clone has just a few counts. The chain uses TRBV15 and TRBJ2-1; 10 nucleotides agree with TRBD2. Germline V gene lookup returns CDR1 LNHNV and CDR2 YYDKDF (reference sequence). The CDR3 consists of 15 residues. The V segment lost 6 bases and the J segment 5 bases; nucleotides outside the gene matches: 7. Here the CDR3 reads CATSGEREGHNEQFF. CDR3 nucleotides: TGTGCCACCAGTGGGGAGCGGGAGGGCCACAATGAGCAGTTCTTC.

The rearrangement uses TRBV6-5 and TRBJ2-3; weak D call: TRBD2 (5 bases). CDR1 and CDR2 (germline): MNHEY, SVGAGI. The length of the CDR3 is 14 residues. The V gene lost 5 bases and the J gene lost 2 bases, with 11 bases spanning the gap. The CDR3 reads CASSRGLTTDTQYF. In DNA, the CDR3 is TGTGCCAGCAGTAGAGGACTGACCACAGATACGCAGTATTTT.

This chain connects TRBV19 to TRBJ2-7; 7 bases align to TRBD1. Germline V gene lookup returns CDR1 LNHDA and CDR2 SQIVND (reference sequence). The CDR3 length is 13 residues. Trimming took 4 bases from V and 1 from J; bases not matched to a gene: 1. CDR3 loop: CASSTGQSYEQYF. The DNA of the CDR3 is TGTGCCAGTAGTACGGGACAGTCCTACGAGCAGTACTTC. Complete variable domain (other parts from reference TRBV19 and TRBJ2-7): DGGITQSPKYLFRKEGQNVTLSCEQNLNHDAMYWYRQDPGQGLRLIYYSQIVNDFQKGDIAEGYSVSREKKESFPLTVTSAQKNPTAFYLCASSTGQSYEQYFGPGTRLTVT.

This sequence joins TRBV5-4 and TRBJ2-5; TRBD1 agrees at 9 bases. The DNA end is a closer match to TRBJ2-7, so the J assignment may be wrong. The germline gives CDR1 SGHNT, CDR2 YYREEE (reference sequence). The CDR3 spans 18 residues. CDR3 protein: CASSRKQGAALTSYEQYF. In nucleotides, the CDR3 is TGTGCCAGCAGCCGAAAACAGGGGGCGGCACTGACTTCCTACGAGCAGTACTTC.

This clone has a single count. The genes are TRBV7-3 and TRBJ2-3; 7 bases line up with TRBD2. CDR3 length: 16 residues. V dropped 2 bases and J dropped 3; count of bases not matched to a gene: 8. Germline V gene sequence: CDR1 SGHTA, CDR2 FQGTGA. The CDR3 protein is CASSLLGGSLTDTQYF. CDR3 nucleotide sequence: TGTGCCAGCAGCTTACTAGGCGGGAGCTTGACAGATACGCAGTATTTT.

This clone occurred a few times. DNA for the CDR3: TGCGCCAGCAGGGCGGGGTCAAAGACGAACACCGGGGAGCTGTTTTTT. This gives the protein CASRAGSKTNTGELFF. The gene calls are TRBV10-1 and TRBJ2-2, with D perhaps matching TRBD2 (6 bases). The CDR3 runs 16 residues. Germline-derived CDR1 and CDR2 are WNHNN and SYGVQD (reference sequence). Between the trimmed V and J ends, which lost 6 bases and 0 bases, there was a span of 14 bases.

In nucleotides, the CDR3 is TGTGCCAGCAGCTTAGAGTGGGGGGGCACCGATGAAGCTTTCTTT. This codes for CASSLEWGGTDEAFF. The gene calls are TRBV7-2 and TRBJ1-1; maybe TRBD1 (6 bases). CDR3 length: 15 amino acids. In germline, CDR1 is SGHTA, CDR2 FQGNSA. V was cut by 1 base and J by 7 bases, with 16 bases left in between.

The chain uses TRBV14 and TRBJ2-7; 7 bases agree with TRBD1. V was pared by 5 bases and J by 9 bases, with 7 bases of the junction left unmatched. The CDR3 runs to 12 residues. From germline, CDR1 is SGHDN and CDR2 FVKESK. As DNA, the CDR3 is TGTGCCAGCAGCACCGACAGGGTACGGCAGTACTTC. Amino acids: CASSTDRVRQYF.

V usage is TRBV27 and J usage is TRBJ2-7, with D possibly TRBD1 on 6 matching bases. The V end was cut by 6 bases, the J end by 4 bases, with 10 bases between. Per the germline V gene, CDR1 is MNHEY and CDR2 is SMNVEV (reference sequence). This CDR3 contains 12 residues. The CDR3 sequence is CASRTQGYEQYF. The CDR3 DNA sequence: TGTGCCAGCAGAACACAGGGTTACGAGCAGTACTTC.

This clone came up once. This sequence joins TRBV15 and TRBJ1-5, with 7 bases matching TRBD1. This CDR3 is 15 amino acids long. V shed 0 bases and J 6 bases; nucleotides not matched to a gene: 5. Germline V CDR1 and CDR2: LNHNV, YYDKDF (reference sequence). DNA for the CDR3: TGTGCCACCAGCAGAGATGGACAGGCGGGTCAGCCCCAGCATTTT. Its translation: CATSRDGQAGQPQHF.

The rearrangement joins TRBV19 to TRBJ2-1; 7 nucleotides align to TRBD1. CDR1 and CDR2 (germline): LNHDA, SQIVND (reference sequence). This CDR3 region has 15 residues. Trimming at V came to 6 bases and at J to 2 bases, leaving 7 bases not matched to a gene. DNA for the CDR3: TGTGCCAGTAGCAGCCAGGGACAGACCTACAATGAGCAGTTCTTC. Residues: CASSSQGQTYNEQFF.

V is TRBV5-1 and J is TRBJ1-6; D possibly corresponds to TRBD1 (6 bases). The V end lost 6 bases, the J end lost 5 bases, and 9 bases lay between the germline ends. Germline CDR1 is SGHRS and CDR2 is YFSETQ. The CDR3 has 13 residues. Here the CDR3 reads CASTTGNNSPLHF. The CDR3 region has the DNA TGCGCCAGCACAACAGGGAATAATTCACCCCTCCACTTT.

The rearrangement uses TRBV29-1 and TRBJ1-2; TRBD1 matches at 9 bases. The CDR3 length is 16 residues. V shed 1 base, J shed 4 bases, and the junction held 10 bases outside the gene matches. Germline-derived CDR1 and CDR2 are SQVTM and ANQGSEA. CDR3 protein: CSVEAFIDRGSYGYTF. For the CDR3, the DNA is TGCAGCGTTGAAGCCTTTATCGACAGGGGGTCCTATGGCTACACCTTC.